This T cell receptor beta chain stems from a study of blood T cell repertoires in COVID-19. As for the study in general: COVID-19 samples collected from the United States, Italy and Spain covered acute and convalescent phases.

Using immunoSEQ multiplex PCR, the repertoire was profiled, and TCRdb retains in-frame clones only, with some absent. The data contain approximately 270,000 clones, over 75% of them seen just once; the ten biggest clones take up about 4.1%. The study recruited people aged about 18 to 95 years across 24 US areas. There are 13 residues in the CDR3. Trimming took 3 bases from V and 3 from J, leaving 9 bases between them. CDR1 is SGHRS and CDR2 is YFSETQ in the germline V gene. Material for sequencing was PBMCs or T cells enriched from blood (not recorded which). The chain has TRBV5-1 and TRBJ1-1, with unresolved D. This TCR was recovered from a woman in her 30s who had recovered from COVID-19. The CDR3 DNA sequence: TGCGCCAGCAGCTACGGAGGTGACACTGAAGCTTTCTTT. Protein: CASSYGGDTEAFF.